The rows below give T cell receptor beta chains drawn from one sample of a study of resident and recirculating memory T cells in vitiligo. The assay was immunoSEQ multiplex PCR, and TCRdb's table has in-frame clones only and misses some. This table has 40,000 to 45,000 clones, 85% to 95% appearing once. Material: blood. The receptor source for this set is a male donor with vitiligo. Each CDR3 is given with its conserved first and last residue. The order of the fields is CDR3 DNA, CDR3 protein, V gene, D gene, clone size, J gene. D genes are given only for firm matches. Part of the rows lack a size; the others show once, few, many or a class for expanded clones.

DNA: TGTGCCAGCAGGGGTAGCGGGGGCTACGAGCAGTACTTC; CDR3: CASRGSGGYEQYF; V: TRBV2; D: TRBD2; size: -; J: TRBJ2-7
DNA: TGCGCCAGCAGCCAAGTTTCCGCCTTAGCGGGGGTCACCGGGGAGCTGTTTTTT; CDR3: CASSQVSALAGVTGELFF; V: TRBV4-1; D: TRBD2; size: -; J: TRBJ2-2
DNA: TGCGCCAGCAGCTACCTAGCGGCCGGGGAGCTGTTTTTT; CDR3: CASSYLAAGELFF; V: TRBV5-1; D: TRBD2; size: -; J: TRBJ2-2
DNA: TGCGCCAGCAGCCAAGAGACAGGGGTCCGCAATGAGCAGTTCTTC; CDR3: CASSQETGVRNEQFF; V: TRBV4-1; D: TRBD1; size: -; J: TRBJ2-1
DNA: TGTGCCAGCAGTTTGTTCGGGGGGCTGTCCCGGGAGACCCAGTACTTC; CDR3: CASSLFGGLSRETQYF; V: TRBV27; D: -; size: -; J: TRBJ2-5
DNA: TGTGCCAGCAGCTTCACCCCCACAGGGACCCAAGAGACCCAGTACTTC; CDR3: CASSFTPTGTQETQYF; V: TRBV11-2; D: -; size: -; J: TRBJ2-5
DNA: TGTGCCAGTAGTATAGAGGGGGCACCACGGGATTCACCCCTCCACTTT; CDR3: CASSIEGAPRDSPLHF; V: TRBV19; D: -; size: once; J: TRBJ1-6
DNA: TGTGCAGCCCGGGGGGCTGGGAATGAGCAGTTCTTC; CDR3: CAARGAGNEQFF; V: TRBV11-2; D: -; size: -; J: TRBJ2-1
DNA: TGTGCCAGCAGCTCAGGACACTCTGGGGCCAACGTCCTGACTTTC; CDR3: CASSSGHSGANVLTF; V: TRBV7-3; D: -; size: -; J: TRBJ2-6
DNA: TGCGCCAGCAGCCAATTTAGTCCGGGCGGGGGGGCCGGGGATGAGCAGTTCTTC; CDR3: CASSQFSPGGGAGDEQFF; V: TRBV4-3; D: TRBD2; size: -; J: TRBJ2-1
DNA: TGTGCCAGCAGCAAACGGACTAGCGGGGGGGGCACAGATACGCAGTATTTT; CDR3: CASSKRTSGGGTDTQYF; V: TRBV4-2; D: TRBD2; size: -; J: TRBJ2-3
DNA: TGTGCCAGCAGTTTCCGGGGTGAGTATGGCTACACCTTC; CDR3: CASSFRGEYGYTF; V: TRBV6-5; D: -; size: -; J: TRBJ1-2
DNA: TGTGCCAGCAGCTCAGGACAGGGGGTTAGCACAGATACGCAGTATTTT; CDR3: CASSSGQGVSTDTQYF; V: TRBV5-8; D: TRBD1; size: -; J: TRBJ2-3
DNA: TGTGCCAGCAGCTGGAAACAGGGGGCCGTGGAGACCCAGTACTTC; CDR3: CASSWKQGAVETQYF; V: TRBV7-2; D: TRBD1; size: -; J: TRBJ2-5
DNA: TGTGCCAGCAGCGCAAAACAGGGGTTCGATGAGGAGACCCAGTACTTC; CDR3: CASSAKQGFDEETQYF; V: TRBV11-1; D: TRBD1; size: -; J: TRBJ2-5
DNA: TGCGCCAGCAGCCTCATCGGGGGGGGGAGAAAACTGTTTTTT; CDR3: CASSLIGGGRKLFF; V: TRBV4-3; D: -; size: once; J: TRBJ1-4
DNA: TGCGCCAGCAGCCAAGTCCGAGGGAGCGACGAGCAGTACTTC; CDR3: CASSQVRGSDEQYF; V: TRBV4-1; D: -; size: -; J: TRBJ2-7
DNA: TGTGCCTGGAGTGTACAACCCAGGATCGGGGAGCTGTTTTTT; CDR3: CAWSVQPRIGELFF; V: TRBV30; D: -; size: -; J: TRBJ2-2
DNA: TGTGCCAGTAGTATGGACAGGGGTAATTCACCCCTCCACTTT; CDR3: CASSMDRGNSPLHF; V: TRBV19; D: TRBD1; size: -; J: TRBJ1-6
DNA: TGTGCCAGCAGCCTTGCAGGTGTAGCCAAAAACATTCAGTACTTC; CDR3: CASSLAGVAKNIQYF; V: TRBV7-2; D: -; size: -; J: TRBJ2-4
DNA: TGTGCCAGCTCAATGGACAGCTCAGGGGATCAGCCCCAGCATTTT; CDR3: CASSMDSSGDQPQHF; V: TRBV18; D: -; size: once; J: TRBJ1-5
DNA: TGTGCCAGCAGTTCCCGAAGGGGGAAAAACATTCAGTACTTC; CDR3: CASSSRRGKNIQYF; V: TRBV28; D: -; size: -; J: TRBJ2-4
DNA: TGTGCCAGCACGCCGCCGACAAGCCAGAAGGTGAAGCTGTTTTTT; CDR3: CASTPPTSQKVKLFF; V: TRBV2; D: -; size: -; J: TRBJ1-4
DNA: TGCGCCAGCAGCGTTTATAGCGGGGGCGCCGGGAATGAGCAGTTCTTC; CDR3: CASSVYSGGAGNEQFF; V: TRBV5-1; D: TRBD2; size: -; J: TRBJ2-1
DNA: TGTGCCATCAGTGAGATCCAACAGGGTAACTATGGCTACACCTTC; CDR3: CAISEIQQGNYGYTF; V: TRBV10-3; D: -; size: -; J: TRBJ1-2
DNA: TGTGCCAGCAGCTTAGCTGGGACAGGGTTCTACGAGCAGTACTTC; CDR3: CASSLAGTGFYEQYF; V: TRBV7-2; D: TRBD1; size: few; J: TRBJ2-7
DNA: TGCGCCAGCAGCCTGGACAGCCTGAACTATGGCTACACCTTC; CDR3: CASSLDSLNYGYTF; V: TRBV5-1; D: -; size: -; J: TRBJ1-2
DNA: TGTGCCAGCAGCGAATTTTTCGGGGGGGCCCAAGAGACCCAGTACTTC; CDR3: CASSEFFGGAQETQYF; V: TRBV9; D: TRBD2; size: -; J: TRBJ2-5
DNA: TGCGCCAGCAGCACAGACAGTAGAAGGGAGACCCAGTACTTC; CDR3: CASSTDSRRETQYF; V: TRBV5-1; D: -; size: -; J: TRBJ2-5
DNA: TGTGCCAGCAGCTCTGGACCCGGGACAGCATCCTACGAGCAGTACTTC; CDR3: CASSSGPGTASYEQYF; V: TRBV7-2; D: TRBD1; size: -; J: TRBJ2-7
DNA: TGTGCCAGCAGGTCCGGGACAGGGACTGGAAACACCATATATTTT; CDR3: CASRSGTGTGNTIYF; V: TRBV6-1; D: TRBD1; size: -; J: TRBJ1-3